Shown below are 26 T cell receptor beta chains from a single sample sequenced in a study of shared clonotypes between healthy human individuals. Sequenced by immunoSEQ multiplex PCR; TCRdb stores in-frame clones only, minus some. Among approximately 1.4 million clones listed, 98% were seen once. The sequencing sample was made of naive CD4+ T cells sorted from blood. Subset specified: CD45RA+ positively selected. The receptors were gathered from a man aged 25-40 years in good health.

The chain employs TRBV10-3 and TRBJ2-1; 15 bases match TRBD2. The germline CDR1 and CDR2 sequences are ENHRY and SYGVKD. The CDR3 totals 14 residues. V lost 6 bases and J lost 9; bases outside the gene matches: 3. CDR3 in DNA: TGTGCCATCAGCGGACTAGCGGGAGGGGGTGAGCAGTTCTTC. It yields the protein CAISGLAGGGEQFF.

This rearrangement joins TRBV6-4 to TRBJ2-2, with 8 bases aligning to TRBD1. The V gene's germline CDR1 is MRHNA and CDR2 SNTAGT. The CDR3 has 13 amino acids. After removal of 8 bases from V and 3 bases from J, the junction contained 2 bases not matched to a gene. The CDR3 DNA reads as TGTGCCAGCCAGGGGGCGGACACCGGGGAGCTGTTTTTT. Translating it yields CASQGADTGELFF.

The chain links TRBV15 to TRBJ1-1, with D perhaps matching TRBD1 (6 bases). The CDR3 sequence is 14 residues long. The V and J ends lost 3 bases and 3 bases respectively, with 11 bases between them. CDR1 is LNHNV and CDR2 is YYDKDF in the germline V gene (reference sequence). DNA of the CDR3: TGTGCCACCAGCAGTCGTAACAGGGACACTGAAGCTTTCTTT. Encoded protein: CATSSRNRDTEAFF.

The rearrangement joins TRBV5-1 to TRBJ2-2, with a tentative D call TRBD2 (5 bases). CDR3 size: 14 residues. V lost 7 bases and J lost 5, with 15 bases in between. Per germline, CDR1 SGHRS and CDR2 YFSETQ. The DNA of the CDR3 is TGCGCCAGCCGCCCGGGTTCGGGGACCGGGGAGCTGTTTTTT. It encodes CASRPGSGTGELFF.

V is TRBV5-1 and J is TRBJ1-4; 10 nucleotides match TRBD1. Looked up from germline, CDR1 is SGHRS and CDR2 is YFSETQ. After removal of 0 bases from V and 4 bases from J, the junction contained 3 bases not matched to a gene. The CDR3 has 16 amino acids. DNA for the CDR3: TGCGCCAGCAGCTTGGCGGGGGACAGGGGTAATGAAAAACTGTTTTTT. As protein: CASSLAGDRGNEKLFF.

The chain carries TRBV5-1 and TRBJ2-1; TRBD1 might be the D (6 bases). Trimming left V 3 bases short and J 2 bases short, with 15 bases between. The CDR3 length is 16 residues. Germline V gene data show CDR1 as SGHRS and CDR2 as YFSETQ. CDR3 nucleotide sequence: TGCGCCAGCAGCTCCCTCCAGGGGAGCCCCTACAATGAGCAGTTCTTC. Translated, it gives CASSSLQGSPYNEQFF. Full variable domain (missing parts from reference TRBV5-1 and TRBJ2-1): KAGVTQTPRYLIKTRGQQVTLSCSPISGHRSVSWYQQTPGQGLQFLFEYFSETQRNKGNFPGRFSGRQFSNSRSEMNVSTLELGDSALYLCASSSLQGSPYNEQFFGPGTRLTVL.

The CDR3 DNA sequence: TGTGCCAGCCTTAACACTGAAGCTTTCTTT. It yields the protein CASLNTEAFF. V usage is TRBV6-1 and J usage is TRBJ1-1, with D hard to call. V was clipped by 8 bases and J by 2 bases, with 3 bases between them. Germline CDR1 and CDR2: MNHNS and SASEGT. CDR3 length: 10 residues.

J is TRBJ2-3 and V is TRBV9, with TRBD1 matching over 10 bases. V was pared by 1 base and J by 6 bases, with 8 bases of the junction left unmatched. The germline gives CDR1 SGDLS, CDR2 YYNGEE. The length of the CDR3 is 16 residues. CDR3 DNA: TGTGCCAGCAGCGTATCCGGGACAGGGGCACCGGATACGCAGTATTTT. It codes for CASSVSGTGAPDTQYF.

For this clone: The same CDR3 also results from other DNA sequences found in this sample. The chain links TRBV5-1 to TRBJ1-3; possibly TRBD1 for D (6 bases). The CDR3 runs 15 residues. V was pared by 0 bases and J by 2 bases, with 9 bases between. Germline CDR1 is SGHRS and CDR2 is YFSETQ. The CDR3 bases are TGCGCCAGCAGCTTGGCAGGGGTGGCTGGAAACACCATATATTTT. It codes for CASSLAGVAGNTIYF.

This clone was recorded once. V and J are TRBV6-5 and TRBJ2-1; no clear D. This CDR3 is 14 amino acids long. The ends were cut back, 9 bases at V and 7 bases at J, with 19 bases in the middle. Germline V gene lookup returns CDR1 MNHEY and CDR2 SVGAGI. CDR3 in amino acids: CARSRAVYGNEQFF. In DNA form, the CDR3 reads TGTGCCAGAAGCCGCGCGGTTTACGGAAATGAGCAGTTCTTC.

V gene TRBV7-9 combines with J gene TRBJ2-7; 9 nucleotides line up with TRBD2. V lost 5 bases to trimming and J lost 5 bases; unmatched junction nucleotides: 13. Germline loops: CDR1 SEHNR, CDR2 FQNEAQ (reference sequence). There are 16 residues in the CDR3. The chain's CDR3 is CASSQPKIAGAHEQYF. The DNA of the CDR3 is TGTGCCAGCAGCCAACCCAAGATAGCGGGAGCTCACGAGCAGTACTTC.

The chain couples TRBV20-1 to TRBJ2-4, with D maybe TRBD2 (6 bases). With 6 bases removed from V and 6 bases from J, the gap between germline ends came to 9 bases. CDR3 length equals 11 residues. CDR1 DFQATT and CDR2 SNEGSKA come from the germline V gene (reference sequence). For the CDR3, the DNA is TGCAGTGCGAGGGGAGGAAACATTCAGTACTTC. It codes for CSARGGNIQYF.

The CDR3 sequence: CASSPTGTAYNEQFF. CDR3 bases: TGTGCCAGCAGCCCCACCGGGACCGCCTACAATGAGCAGTTCTTC. The chain is built from TRBV9 and TRBJ2-1; the D call may be TRBD1 or TRBD2 (5 bases each). The CDR3 spans 15 residues. The germline V and J ends were trimmed by 4 bases and 2 bases, with 13 bases remaining between them. The germline gives CDR1 SGDLS, CDR2 YYNGEE.

V usage is TRBV7-8 and J usage is TRBJ2-7; tentative D call: TRBD2 (5 bases). This CDR3 contains 14 residues. Germline V gives CDR1 SGHVS, CDR2 FQNEAQ. The V gene lost 5 bases and the J gene lost 3 bases, with 14 bases spanning the gap. CDR3 loop: CASSPDYVDYEQYF. The CDR3, as DNA: TGTGCCAGCAGCCCAGACTATGTGGACTACGAGCAGTACTTC.

The CDR3 is CASSPGFGRSILAKNIQYF. In DNA, the CDR3 is TGTGCCAGCTCACCAGGGTTCGGGAGGTCGATCTTAGCCAAAAACATTCAGTACTTC. The V call is TRBV18, the J call TRBJ2-4, with TRBD2 matching 7 bases. After removal of 2 bases from V and 0 bases from J, the junction contained 13 bases not matched to a gene. The CDR3 runs to 19 residues. Germline V lookup: CDR1 KGHSH, CDR2 LQKENI.

The chain joins TRBV28 to TRBJ1-5, with TRBD1 identical over 8 bases. Germline CDR1 reads MDHEN; CDR2 reads SYDVKM. CDR3 length: 14 amino acids. The V gene end was trimmed by 5 bases and the J gene end by 6 bases; junction bases not matched to a gene: 6. The CDR3 here is CASSATGVFQPQHF. In DNA, the CDR3 is TGTGCCAGCAGTGCGACAGGGGTCTTTCAGCCCCAGCATTTT.

Worth noting for this clone: This CDR3 is also generated by other DNA sequences in the sample. The genes are TRBV5-4 and TRBJ2-5; no clear D gene. This CDR3 contains 16 residues. CDR1 and CDR2 from the germline V gene are SGHNT and YYREEE (reference sequence). Trimming cost V 0 bases and J 0 bases, with 12 bases left between them. The CDR3 DNA reads TGTGCCAGCAGCTTGGGGACCTCGGGCTACCAAGAGACCCAGTACTTC. Its translation is CASSLGTSGYQETQYF.

The gene calls are TRBV10-1 and TRBJ2-7, with D perhaps TRBD1 (6 bases). Germline V lookup: CDR1 WNHNN, CDR2 SYGVQD (reference sequence). CDR3 size: 14 residues. V shed 4 bases and J shed 6 bases, with 16 bases lying between them. CDR3 coding DNA: TGCGCCAGCAGTGCGGCAGGGGAATGGGGCGAGCAGTACTTC. Protein: CASSAAGEWGEQYF.

The chain couples TRBV19 to TRBJ2-4; possible D gene TRBD2, 5 bases. The CDR3 extends over 14 amino acids. Trimming pared 4 bases from V and 3 bases from J, leaving 10 bases between. Germline values: CDR1 LNHDA, CDR2 SQIVND (reference sequence). The CDR3: CASSTEGGKNIQYF. In DNA, the CDR3 is TGTGCCAGTAGTACTGAGGGTGGCAAAAACATTCAGTACTTC. Using reference TRBV19 and TRBJ2-4 for the parts outside the CDR3, the full variable domain is DGGITQSPKYLFRKEGQNVTLSCEQNLNHDAMYWYRQDPGQGLRLIYYSQIVNDFQKGDIAEGYSVSREKKESFPLTVTSAQKNPTAFYLCASSTEGGKNIQYFGAGTRLSVL.

The table lists this clone with a count of one. This chain connects TRBV11-2 to TRBJ2-1; weak D call: TRBD2 (5 bases). Per the germline V gene, CDR1 is SGHAT and CDR2 is FQNNGV. The V and J ends lost 3 bases and 0 bases respectively, with 12 bases between them. This CDR3 region has 16 residues. The CDR3 DNA reads as TGTGCCAGCAGCTTCGGCCCGGAGGCCTCCTACAATGAGCAGTTCTTC. This translates into CASSFGPEASYNEQFF. Full variable domain (remainder filled in from reference TRBV11-2 and TRBJ2-1): EAGVAQSPRYKIIEKRQSVAFWCNPISGHATLYWYQQILGQGPKLLIQFQNNGVVDDSQLPKDRFSAERLKGVDSTLKIQPAKLEDSAVYLCASSFGPEASYNEQFFGPGTRLTVL.

With respect to this clone: The junction and the germline gene differ at one end; a read error may be behind it. V and J are TRBV6-5 and TRBJ2-7; TRBD1 agrees at 7 bases. The CDR3 has 14 amino acids. Germline assignment: CDR1 MNHEY and CDR2 SVGAGI. The CDR3 region has the DNA TGTGCCAGCAGTTACCAAGGGACAGCCATGGGTTTTGGCTTC. It translates to CASSYQGTAMGFGF.

The chain employs TRBV5-1 and TRBJ2-1, with a weak D call TRBD1 (5 bases). The V and J ends lost 0 bases and 9 bases respectively, with 10 bases between them. Germline CDR1 is SGHRS and CDR2 is YFSETQ. This CDR3 is 13 amino acids long. The CDR3 here is CASSLAGQLEQFF. The CDR3 DNA follows: TGCGCCAGCAGCTTGGCAGGGCAGCTTGAGCAGTTCTTC.

The chain is built from TRBV29-1 and TRBJ2-7; tentatively, D is TRBD2 (6 bases). V was cut by 5 bases and J by 1 base, with 12 bases left in between. CDR3 length: 13 amino acids. The germline gives CDR1 SQVTM, CDR2 ANQGSEA. The CDR3 loop is CSVKRGGSYEQYF. The CDR3 DNA is TGCAGCGTTAAACGGGGAGGATCCTACGAGCAGTACTTC.

This sequence joins TRBV19 and TRBJ2-7; D is perhaps TRBD1 (6 bases). The CDR3 sequence is 13 residues long. The germline V gene has CDR1 LNHDA and CDR2 SQIVND (reference sequence). V dropped 5 bases and J dropped 3 bases, with 11 bases sitting between them. The CDR3 DNA sequence: TGTGCCAGTAGTTCAGAACAGGGCTACGAGCAGTACTTC. Translation: CASSSEQGYEQYF.

The chain employs TRBV28 and TRBJ1-5; D possibly corresponds to TRBD1 (5 bases). The CDR3 sequence is 13 residues long. Between the trimmed V and J ends, which lost 7 bases and 3 bases, there was a span of 10 bases. Germline lookup yields CDR1 MDHEN and CDR2 SYDVKM. The CDR3 spells CASNRGDNQPQHF. The CDR3 coding sequence is TGTGCCAGCAATAGGGGTGACAATCAGCCCCAGCATTTT.

The sample holds a few counts of this clone. Other DNA sequences in this sample translate to the same CDR3. The rearrangement joins TRBV9 to TRBJ1-1; D remains unclear. Trimming left V 0 bases short and J 0 bases short, with 3 bases between. There are 13 residues in the CDR3. Germline V gene data show CDR1 as SGDLS and CDR2 as YYNGEE. CDR3 protein: CASSVAMNTEAFF. The CDR3 region has the DNA TGTGCCAGCAGCGTAGCGATGAACACTGAAGCTTTCTTT.